These 3 T cell receptor beta chains share one sample of origin, sequenced in a study of blood T cell repertoires in COVID-19. TCRdb's table, derived via immunoSEQ multiplex PCR, lists solely in-frame clones and lacks some. Of 210,000 or so clones listed, about 87% are singletons. Sequencing was done on a sample of PBMCs or T cells enriched from blood (not recorded which). These receptors were collected from a woman between 25 and 40 years old who had been exposed to COVID-19.

The chain uses TRBV28 and TRBJ1-5, with D perhaps matching TRBD1 (5 bases). The CDR3 covers 16 residues. Looked up from germline, CDR1 is MDHEN and CDR2 is SYDVKM. The germline V and J ends were trimmed by 1 base and 6 bases, with 16 bases remaining between them. DNA of the CDR3: TGTGCCAGCAGTTTATTACTGGGCGGCGGGGGTCAGCCCCAGCATTTT. Its translation is CASSLLLGGGGQPQHF.

V is TRBV9 and J is TRBJ2-7; 11 bases match TRBD2. V dropped 0 bases and J dropped 4; count of bases not matched to a gene: 3. The CDR3 covers 15 residues. CDR1 and CDR2 from the germline V gene are SGDLS and YYNGEE. The CDR3 protein is CASSVGGLAGYEQYF. CDR3 DNA sequence: TGTGCCAGCAGCGTAGGCGGACTAGCGGGTTACGAGCAGTACTTC.

Only a few counts were recorded for this clone. J is TRBJ1-2 and V is TRBV6-1, with no clear D. The CDR3 runs 16 residues. Trimming cost V 2 bases and J 2 bases, with 15 bases left between them. Germline values: CDR1 MNHNS, CDR2 SASEGT. CDR3 amino acids: CASSEQYPQRNYGYTF. The DNA for the CDR3 is TGTGCCAGCAGTGAACAGTATCCACAGCGGAACTATGGCTACACCTTC.